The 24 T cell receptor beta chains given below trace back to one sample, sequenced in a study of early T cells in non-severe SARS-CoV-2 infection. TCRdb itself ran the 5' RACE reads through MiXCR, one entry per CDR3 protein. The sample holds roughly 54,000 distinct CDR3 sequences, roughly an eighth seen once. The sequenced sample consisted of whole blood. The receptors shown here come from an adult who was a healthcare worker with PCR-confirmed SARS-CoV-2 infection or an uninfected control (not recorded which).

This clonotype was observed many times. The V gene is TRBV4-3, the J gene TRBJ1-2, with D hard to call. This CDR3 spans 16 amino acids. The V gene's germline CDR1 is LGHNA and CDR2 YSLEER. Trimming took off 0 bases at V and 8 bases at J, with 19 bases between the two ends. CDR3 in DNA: TGCGCCAGCAGCCAAGATGTGGTATGGGCAGTGGGCGGCTACACCTTC. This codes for CASSQDVVWAVGGYTF.

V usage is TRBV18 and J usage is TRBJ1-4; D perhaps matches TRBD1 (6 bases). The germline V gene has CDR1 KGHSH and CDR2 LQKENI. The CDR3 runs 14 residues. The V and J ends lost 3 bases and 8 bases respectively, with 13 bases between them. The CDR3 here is CASSPGRGVEKLFF. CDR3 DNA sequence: TGTGCCAGCTCACCCGGCAGGGGAGTCGAAAAACTGTTTTTT. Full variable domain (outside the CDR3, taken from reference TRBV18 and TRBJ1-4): NAGVMQNPRHLVRRRGQEARLRCSPMKGHSHVYWYRQLPEEGLKFMVYLQKENIIDESGMPKERFSAEFPKEGPSILRIQQVVRGDSAAYFCASSPGRGVEKLFFGSGTQLSVL.

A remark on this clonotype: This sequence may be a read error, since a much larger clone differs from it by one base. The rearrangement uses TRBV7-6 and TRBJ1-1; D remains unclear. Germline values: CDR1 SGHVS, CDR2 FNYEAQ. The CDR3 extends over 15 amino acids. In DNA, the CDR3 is TGTGCCAGCAGCTTAGCGGCAGCCTCGAACACTGAAGGTTTCTTT. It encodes CASSLAAASNTEGFF.

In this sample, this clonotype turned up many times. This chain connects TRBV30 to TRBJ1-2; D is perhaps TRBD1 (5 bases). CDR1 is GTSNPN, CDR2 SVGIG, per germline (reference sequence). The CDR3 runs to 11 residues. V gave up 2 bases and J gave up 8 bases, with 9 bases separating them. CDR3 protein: CAWSWGEGYTF. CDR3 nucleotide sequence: TGTGCCTGGAGTTGGGGGGAGGGCTACACCTTC.

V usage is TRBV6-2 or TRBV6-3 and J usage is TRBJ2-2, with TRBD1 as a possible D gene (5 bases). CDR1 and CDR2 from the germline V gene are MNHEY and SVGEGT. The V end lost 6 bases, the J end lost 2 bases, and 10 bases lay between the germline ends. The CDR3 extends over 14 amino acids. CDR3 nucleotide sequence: TGTGCCAGCAGCTTTTGGGGCAACACCGGGGAGCTGTTTTTT. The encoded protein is CASSFWGNTGELFF.

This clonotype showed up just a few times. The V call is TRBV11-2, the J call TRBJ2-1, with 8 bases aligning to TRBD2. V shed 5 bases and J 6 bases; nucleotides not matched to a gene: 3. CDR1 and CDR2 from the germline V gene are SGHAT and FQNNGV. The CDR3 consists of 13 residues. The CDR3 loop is CASSQGTSNEQFF. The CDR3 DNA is TGTGCCAGCAGCCAGGGGACTAGCAATGAGCAGTTCTTC.

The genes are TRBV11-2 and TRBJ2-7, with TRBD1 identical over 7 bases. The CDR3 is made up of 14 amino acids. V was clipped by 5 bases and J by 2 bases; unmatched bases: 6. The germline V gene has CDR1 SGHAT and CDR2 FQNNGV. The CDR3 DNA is TGTGCCAGCAGCAGTCCGGGACAGCCCTACGAGCAGTACTTC. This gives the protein CASSSPGQPYEQYF.

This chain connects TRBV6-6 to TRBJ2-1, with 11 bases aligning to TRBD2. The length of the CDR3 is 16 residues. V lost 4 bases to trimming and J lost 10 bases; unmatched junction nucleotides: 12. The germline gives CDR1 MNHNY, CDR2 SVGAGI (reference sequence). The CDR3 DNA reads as TGTGCCAGCAGTTTAGATAGCGGGAGGGCCAAATGGGAGCAGTTCTTC. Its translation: CASSLDSGRAKWEQFF.

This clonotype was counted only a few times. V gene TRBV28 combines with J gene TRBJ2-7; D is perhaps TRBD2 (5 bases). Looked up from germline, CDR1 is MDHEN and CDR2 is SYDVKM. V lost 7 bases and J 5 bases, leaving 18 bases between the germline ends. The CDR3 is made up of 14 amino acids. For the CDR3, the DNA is TGTGCCAGCATTATGAGCGGCGGGCAAAACGAGCAGTACTTC. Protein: CASIMSGGQNEQYF.

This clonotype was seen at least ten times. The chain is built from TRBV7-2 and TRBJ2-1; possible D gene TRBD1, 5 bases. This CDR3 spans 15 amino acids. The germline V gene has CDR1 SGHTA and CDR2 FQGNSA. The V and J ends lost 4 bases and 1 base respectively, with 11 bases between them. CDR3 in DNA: TGTGCCAGCAGCTCAACACGACAGTCCTACAATGAGCAGTTCTTC. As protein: CASSSTRQSYNEQFF.

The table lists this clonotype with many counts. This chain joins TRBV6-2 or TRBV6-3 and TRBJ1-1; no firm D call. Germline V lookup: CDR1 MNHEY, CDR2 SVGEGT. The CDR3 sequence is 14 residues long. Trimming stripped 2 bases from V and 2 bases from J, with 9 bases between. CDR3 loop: CASSYGGSNTEAFF. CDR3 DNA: TGTGCCAGCAGTTACGGTGGGAGTAACACTGAAGCTTTCTTT.

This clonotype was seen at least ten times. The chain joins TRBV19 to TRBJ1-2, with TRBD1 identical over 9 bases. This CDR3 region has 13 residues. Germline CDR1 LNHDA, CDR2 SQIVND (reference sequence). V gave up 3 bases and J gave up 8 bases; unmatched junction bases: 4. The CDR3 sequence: CASSIRDRDGYTF. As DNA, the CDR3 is TGTGCCAGTAGTATCCGGGACAGGGACGGCTACACCTTC.

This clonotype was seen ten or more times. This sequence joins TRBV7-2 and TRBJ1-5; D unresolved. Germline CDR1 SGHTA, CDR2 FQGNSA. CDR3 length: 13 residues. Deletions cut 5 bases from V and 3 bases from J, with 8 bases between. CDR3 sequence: CASSPRYNQPQHF. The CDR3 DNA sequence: TGTGCCAGCAGCCCCCGGTACAATCAGCCCCAGCATTTT. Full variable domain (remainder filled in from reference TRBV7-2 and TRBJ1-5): GAGVSQSPSNKVTEKGKDVELRCDPISGHTALYWYRQSLGQGLEFLIYFQGNSAPDKSGLPSDRFSAERTGGSVSTLTIQRTQQEDSAVYLCASSPRYNQPQHFGDGTRLSIL.

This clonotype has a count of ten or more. The CDR3: CSVDGEAGADTQYF. CDR3 DNA sequence: TGCAGCGTTGACGGGGAAGCGGGGGCAGATACGCAGTATTTT. The V and J genes are TRBV29-1 and TRBJ2-3, with 8 bases lining up with TRBD2. J gave up 4 bases and V 3 bases, and 6 bases lay outside the gene matches. This CDR3 spans 14 amino acids. CDR1 and CDR2 from the germline V gene are SQVTM and ANQGSEA.

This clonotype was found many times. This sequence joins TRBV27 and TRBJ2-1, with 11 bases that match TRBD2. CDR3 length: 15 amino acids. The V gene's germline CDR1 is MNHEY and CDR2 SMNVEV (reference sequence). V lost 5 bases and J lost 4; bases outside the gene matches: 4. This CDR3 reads CASSPLAGGYNEQFF. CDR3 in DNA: TGTGCCAGCAGTCCCCTAGCGGGGGGTTACAATGAGCAGTTCTTC.

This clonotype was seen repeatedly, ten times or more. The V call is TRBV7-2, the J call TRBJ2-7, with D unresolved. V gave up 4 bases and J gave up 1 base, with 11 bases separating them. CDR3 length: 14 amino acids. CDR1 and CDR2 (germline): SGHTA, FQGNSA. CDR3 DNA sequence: TGTGCCAGCAGCTCTCAATGGAGATCCTACGAGCAGTACTTC. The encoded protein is CASSSQWRSYEQYF.

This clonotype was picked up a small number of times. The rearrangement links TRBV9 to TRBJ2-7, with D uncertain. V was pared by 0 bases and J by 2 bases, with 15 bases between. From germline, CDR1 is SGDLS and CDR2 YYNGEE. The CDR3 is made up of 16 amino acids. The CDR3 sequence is CASSVDVRTSPYEQYF. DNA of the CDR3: TGTGCCAGCAGCGTAGACGTTCGCACCAGCCCCTACGAGCAGTACTTC.

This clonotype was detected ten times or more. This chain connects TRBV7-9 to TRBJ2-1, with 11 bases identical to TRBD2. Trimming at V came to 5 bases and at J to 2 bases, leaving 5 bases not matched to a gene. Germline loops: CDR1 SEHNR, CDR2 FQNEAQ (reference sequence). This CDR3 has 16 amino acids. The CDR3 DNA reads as TGTGCCAGCAGCAACCGGGGACTAGCGGCCTACAATGAGCAGTTCTTC. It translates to CASSNRGLAAYNEQFF.

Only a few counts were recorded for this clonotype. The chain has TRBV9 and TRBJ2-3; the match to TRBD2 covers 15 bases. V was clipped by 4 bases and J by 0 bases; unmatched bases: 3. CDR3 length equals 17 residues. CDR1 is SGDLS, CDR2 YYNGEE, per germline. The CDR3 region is CASSFGLAGGSTDTQYF. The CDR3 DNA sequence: TGTGCCAGCAGCTTTGGACTAGCGGGGGGGAGCACAGATACGCAGTATTTT.

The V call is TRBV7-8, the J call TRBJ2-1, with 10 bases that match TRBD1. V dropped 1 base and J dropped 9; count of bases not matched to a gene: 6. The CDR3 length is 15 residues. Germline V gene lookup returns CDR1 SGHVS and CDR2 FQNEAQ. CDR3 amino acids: CASSLEGQGTLEQFF. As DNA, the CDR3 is TGTGCCAGCAGCTTAGAGGGACAGGGGACCCTTGAGCAGTTCTTC.

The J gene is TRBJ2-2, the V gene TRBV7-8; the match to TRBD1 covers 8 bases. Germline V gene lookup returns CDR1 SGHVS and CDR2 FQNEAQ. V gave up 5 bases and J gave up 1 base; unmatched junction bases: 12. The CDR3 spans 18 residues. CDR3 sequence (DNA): TGTGCCAGCAGCCCACGATTTGGACAGGGCTTGAACACCGGGGAGCTGTTTTTT. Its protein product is CASSPRFGQGLNTGELFF.

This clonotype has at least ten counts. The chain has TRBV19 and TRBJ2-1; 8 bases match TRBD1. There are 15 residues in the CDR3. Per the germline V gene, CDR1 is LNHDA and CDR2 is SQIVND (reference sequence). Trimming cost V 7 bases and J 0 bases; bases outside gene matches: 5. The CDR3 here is CASIPTGDSYNEQFF. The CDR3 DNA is TGTGCCAGTATTCCGACAGGGGACTCCTACAATGAGCAGTTCTTC.

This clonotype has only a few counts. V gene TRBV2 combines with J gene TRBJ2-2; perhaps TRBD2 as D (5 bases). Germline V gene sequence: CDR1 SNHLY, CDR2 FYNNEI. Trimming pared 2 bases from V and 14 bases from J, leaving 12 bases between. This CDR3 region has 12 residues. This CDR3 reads CASSELAGFLFF. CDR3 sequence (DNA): TGTGCCAGCAGTGAACTAGCCGGGTTTCTGTTTTTT.

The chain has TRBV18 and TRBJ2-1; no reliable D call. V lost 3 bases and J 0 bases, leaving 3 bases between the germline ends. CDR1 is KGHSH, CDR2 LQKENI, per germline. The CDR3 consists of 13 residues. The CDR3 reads CASSPISYNEQFF. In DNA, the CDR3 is TGTGCCAGCTCACCCATCTCCTACAATGAGCAGTTCTTC.